This is a list of T cell receptor beta chains from one sample in a study of T-cell reconstitution after alpha-beta-depleted transplantation in children. One entry per CDR3 protein results from TCRdb running MiXCR on the PCR reads. The sample consists of 220,000 or so distinct CDR3 sequences, approximately 8.9% of them appearing once. The sequencing here drew on PBMCs, mostly from graft donor cells, taken 180 days after TCRalphabeta/CD19-depleted stem cell transplant. These receptors were obtained from a male patient younger than 18 who had a stem cell transplant for acute lymphoblastic leukemia, so the T cells may come from the graft donor. CDR3s include the opening cysteine and the closing phenylalanine or tryptophan. The D gene is left open where the match is weak. Part of the rows lack a size; the others show once, few, many or a class for expanded clones.

J gene,V gene,clone size,D gene,CDR3 DNA,CDR3 protein
TRBJ2-3,TRBV12-3/TRBV12-4,many,TRBD2,TGTGCCAGCAGTTCCCAATTAGCGGGTTTGACACCTTTTAGGTATTTT,CASSSQLAGLTPFRYF
TRBJ2-2,TRBV10-3,many,-,TGTGCCGCAACCCCGTCGGTAGGGGGAGACGGGGAGCTGTTTTTT,CAATPSVGGDGELFF
TRBJ1-4,TRBV20-1,many,-,TGCAGTGCCAATATTCCCAGGGAGGGTAATGAAAAACTGTTTTTT,CSANIPREGNEKLFF
TRBJ1-2,TRBV20-1,-,-,TGCAGTGCTAGAGACCAGAAGGGCGACAGCCACTTTTTCTATGGCTGCACCTTC,CSARDQKGDSHFFYGCTF
TRBJ2-3,TRBV28,many,TRBD1,TGTGCCAGCAGGCCCCTCCGGGACAGGGGGCGAGGTACGCAGTATTTT,CASRPLRDRGRGTQYF
TRBJ2-1,TRBV5-6,many,-,TGTGCCAGCAGCTTGGCCGGAGAGGCCTACAATGAGCAGTTCTTC,CASSLAGEAYNEQFF
TRBJ2-4,TRBV29-1,many,-,TGCAGCGTTGAGTCCAAAAACATTCAGTACTTC,CSVESKNIQYF
TRBJ2-4,TRBV7-2,many,-,TGTGCCAGCAGCCATACCTCGACAGGAGAACGTGGCTTC,CASSHTSTGERGF
TRBJ1-2,TRBV20-1,many,TRBD1,TGCAGTGCTAGTACCGGGACAGGGGGCCGTGGCTACACCTTC,CSASTGTGGRGYTF
TRBJ1-4,TRBV28,many,-,TGTGCCAGCAGTTCCTCCCCCAGGGAAACTAATGAAAAACTGTTTTTT,CASSSSPRETNEKLFF
TRBJ1-1,TRBV20-1,many,TRBD1,TGCAGTGCATCAGGGGGAGGAACTGAAGCTTTCTTT,CSASGGGTEAFF
TRBJ2-7,TRBV5-1,many,-,TGCGCCAGCAGCTTCGGGCAGAACTCCTACGAGCAGTACTTC,CASSFGQNSYEQYF
TRBJ1-5,TRBV5-1,many,-,TGCGCCAGCAGCTTGGGTAAACCTAATCAGCCCCAGCATTTT,CASSLGKPNQPQHF
TRBJ2-7,TRBV27,many,TRBD1,TGTGCCAGCATCAAACAGGGGAAGGAGTACGAGCAGTACTTC,CASIKQGKEYEQYF
TRBJ2-7,TRBV24-1,few,TRBD1,TGTGCCACCAGTGATTTTGACAGGGAAACCTCCTACGAGCAGTACTTC,CATSDFDRETSYEQYF
TRBJ2-7,TRBV2,many,-,TGTGCCAGCAGGTTCCAACCGATTCGGAGCTCCTACGAGCAGTACTTC,CASRFQPIRSSYEQYF
TRBJ2-7,TRBV12-3/TRBV12-4,many,TRBD1,TGTGCCAGCAGCCAGGGACAGTCTTCCTACGAGCAGTACTTC,CASSQGQSSYEQYF
TRBJ1-5,TRBV19,many,TRBD1,TGTGCCAGTTCCAGACAGGGGGATCAGCCCCAGCATTTT,CASSRQGDQPQHF
TRBJ2-7,TRBV12-3/TRBV12-4,many,TRBD1,TGTGCCAGCAGTTTTGTTTGTAGACAGGGGAACGAGCAGTACTTC,CASSFVCRQGNEQYF
TRBJ1-2,TRBV6-5,once,-,TGTGCCAGCAGTTACTCTCAGGGACCCTATGGCTACACCTTC,CASSYSQGPYGYTF
TRBJ1-3,TRBV18,many,-,TGTGCCAGCTCACCGGACGGCTTCTCTGGAAACACCATATATTTT,CASSPDGFSGNTIYF
TRBJ2-5,TRBV7-9,-,TRBD1,TGTGCCAGCAGCGGAACAGGGGACCAAGAGACCCAGTACTTC,CASSGTGDQETQYF
TRBJ2-2,TRBV5-1,many,-,TGCGCCAGCAGCTACGGTGGGCAGGGAGGAAGCCGGGAGCTGTTTTTT,CASSYGGQGGSRELFF
TRBJ2-7,TRBV7-9,many,TRBD1,TGTGCCAGCAGCTTACTCGACGGACAGGGCCTTTCCTCCTACGAGCAGTACTTC,CASSLLDGQGLSSYEQYF
TRBJ2-5,TRBV19,-,-,TGTGCCAGTAGTATAGCGAGGACACCCCTTCAAGAGACCCAGTACTTC,CASSIARTPLQETQYF
TRBJ1-2,TRBV4-3,many,-,TGCGCCAGCAGCCAAGATCCGGGGGCGCAGAACTATGGCTACACCTTC,CASSQDPGAQNYGYTF
TRBJ1-2,TRBV5-6,many,TRBD1,TGTGCCAGCAGCATAATACAGGGGAACGGCTATGGCTACACCTTC,CASSIIQGNGYGYTF
TRBJ1-6,TRBV20-1,many,TRBD1,TGCAGTGCTAGAGAGACAGGGGGGTATTCACCCCTCCACTTT,CSARETGGYSPLHF
TRBJ1-1,TRBV10-3,many,-,TGTGCCATCAGTCCGGGCTCGTGGGACACTGAAGCTTTCTTT,CAISPGSWDTEAFF
TRBJ1-2,TRBV7-9,many,-,TGTGCCAGCAGCTTAGCGACAGGCTTCTATGGCTACACCTTC,CASSLATGFYGYTF
TRBJ2-2,TRBV20-1,many,TRBD2,TGCAGTGTCTCGAGCGGGAGCGTGAACACCGGGGAGCTGTTTTTT,CSVSSGSVNTGELFF
TRBJ1-5,TRBV11-2,-,-,TGTGCCAGCAGCAAGAATAGCAATCAGCCCCAGCATTTT,CASSKNSNQPQHF
TRBJ1-3,TRBV15,-,-,TGTGCCACCAGCAGAGATCCGAGGTGGAGAAACACCATATATTTT,CATSRDPRWRNTIYF
TRBJ2-2,TRBV29-1,many,TRBD1,TGCAGCACCCAACAGGGGGGCACCGGGGAGCTGTTTTTT,CSTQQGGTGELFF
TRBJ2-2,TRBV5-1,many,-,TGCGCCAGCCTTGCTGGGGCCTCCACCGGGGAGCTGTTTTTT,CASLAGASTGELFF
TRBJ1-1,TRBV6-1,many,-,TGTGCCAGCAGTGGATTTTCTGAAGCTTTCTTT,CASSGFSEAFF
TRBJ2-7,TRBV20-1,many,TRBD2,TGCAGTGCTACTAGCGGGAGAACCTACGAGCAGTACTTC,CSATSGRTYEQYF
TRBJ2-7,TRBV2,many,-,TGTGCCAGCAGTGAAGAGGCAGGTCCCTACGAGCAGTACTTC,CASSEEAGPYEQYF
TRBJ1-1,TRBV5-5,many,-,TGTGCCAGCAGCTCAAACAGGCCTGGGACTGAAGCTTTCTTT,CASSSNRPGTEAFF
TRBJ2-1,TRBV2,many,TRBD2,TGTGCCAGCATTCTAGCGGGAGGAGGTGAGCAGTTCTTC,CASILAGGGEQFF
TRBJ2-5,TRBV7-6,many,-,TGTGCCAGCAGCTTACCCGTTAATGGGGAGACCCAGTACTTC,CASSLPVNGETQYF
TRBJ1-1,TRBV10-3,many,TRBD1,TGTGCCATCAAGCTTCGGACACAGGGGGCCATTGAAGCTTTCTTT,CAIKLRTQGAIEAFF
TRBJ2-1,TRBV29-1,many,TRBD1,TGCAGCGTTGGGGGACAGGGTTTTTACAATGAGCAGTTCTTC,CSVGGQGFYNEQFF
TRBJ2-3,TRBV9,many,-,TGTGCCAGCAGCGAGGGGCCCTACGGGGGAGATACGCAGTATTTT,CASSEGPYGGDTQYF
TRBJ1-2,TRBV7-6,-,-,TGTGCCAGCAGCTTAGAATGGGATTATGGCTACACCTTC,CASSLEWDYGYTF
TRBJ1-2,TRBV12-3/TRBV12-4,many,-,TGTGCCAGCAGTGCATTACAGGGCGGCTATGGCTACACCTTC,CASSALQGGYGYTF
TRBJ2-5,TRBV6-2/TRBV6-3,many,-,TGTGCCAGCAGTTACTCGACGAGCGGCGGGGAGACCCAGTACTTC,CASSYSTSGGETQYF
TRBJ2-7,TRBV12-3/TRBV12-4,-,TRBD1,TGTGCCAGCAGCCAGACAGGGTTCTACGAGCAGTACTTC,CASSQTGFYEQYF
TRBJ2-2,TRBV9,many,-,TGTGCCAGCAGCGCCCTTCCGGGGGCACCCGGGGAGCTGTTTTTT,CASSALPGAPGELFF
TRBJ2-1,TRBV5-5,many,TRBD1,TGTGCCAGCAGCTCAGGGGGTTCCTACATTGAGCAGTTCTTC,CASSSGGSYIEQFF
TRBJ2-3,TRBV15,many,-,TGTGCCACCAGCAGAGTGGTCGGAGCCTATAGCACAGATACGCAGTATTTT,CATSRVVGAYSTDTQYF
TRBJ2-5,TRBV7-9,many,-,TGTGCCAGCAGCTTGGACATTCCATTTTACTTC,CASSLDIPFYF
TRBJ1-2,TRBV9,many,-,TGTGCCAGCAGCCCCTATGAGGGGACCTCCTATGGCTACACCTTC,CASSPYEGTSYGYTF
TRBJ2-5,TRBV11-2,many,-,TGTGCCAGCAGCTTAGGTACAGCCCAAGAGACCCAGTACTTC,CASSLGTAQETQYF
TRBJ1-2,TRBV6-5,many,TRBD1,TGTGCCAGCAGCCCTGGGACAGGAGGCTACACCTTC,CASSPGTGGYTF
TRBJ2-1,TRBV4-1,many,-,TGCGCCAGCAGCCAAGATCCGGGAGTGAGCTCCTACAATGAGCAGTTCTTC,CASSQDPGVSSYNEQFF
TRBJ2-1,TRBV29-1,many,TRBD2,TGCAGCGCACCCCTTAGCGGGAGAGTCAATGAGCAGTTCTTC,CSAPLSGRVNEQFF